This T cell receptor (beta chain) is from a study of blood T cell repertoires in COVID-19. Across the whole study: COVID-19 samples, acute and convalescent, were from the United States, Italy and Spain. PBMCs, B-cell-depleted T cells, or T cells were the source of the cDNA or gDNA that made up the material.

Repertoires were generated with immunoSEQ multiplex PCR, while TCRdb's copy carries only in-frame clones and drops some. The table has about 35,000 clones, 80% to 90% seen once. This clone was seen once. Trimming cost V 6 bases and J 0 bases; bases outside gene matches: 5. The CDR3 has 15 amino acids. The germline CDR1 and CDR2 sequences are MDHEN and SYDVKM. Sequenced: peripheral blood. The V and J genes are TRBV28 and TRBJ1-1; 9 bases align to TRBD1. The sequence derives from a man aged 45-65 years with acute or convalescent COVID-19. For the CDR3, the DNA is TGTGCCAGCAGGGGACAGGGCCGTATGAACACTGAAGCTTTCTTT. Translation: CASRGQGRMNTEAFF.